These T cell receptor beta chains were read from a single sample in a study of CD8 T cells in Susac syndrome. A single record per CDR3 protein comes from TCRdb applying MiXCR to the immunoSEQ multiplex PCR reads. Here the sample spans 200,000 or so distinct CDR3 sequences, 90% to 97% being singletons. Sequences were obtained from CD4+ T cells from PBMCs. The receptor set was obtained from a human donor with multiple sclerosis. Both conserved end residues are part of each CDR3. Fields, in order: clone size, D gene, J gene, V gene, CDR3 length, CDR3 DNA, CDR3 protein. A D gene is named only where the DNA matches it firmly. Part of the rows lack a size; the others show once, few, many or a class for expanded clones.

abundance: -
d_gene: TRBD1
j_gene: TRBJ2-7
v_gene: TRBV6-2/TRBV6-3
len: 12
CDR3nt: TGTGCCAGCGGACAGGGCGCCCACGAGCAGTACTTC
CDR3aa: CASGQGAHEQYF

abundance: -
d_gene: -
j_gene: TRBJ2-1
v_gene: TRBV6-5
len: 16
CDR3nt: TGTGCCAGCAGTTACTCGATTAGTCTCGCAAACAATGAGCAGTTCTTC
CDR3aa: CASSYSISLANNEQFF

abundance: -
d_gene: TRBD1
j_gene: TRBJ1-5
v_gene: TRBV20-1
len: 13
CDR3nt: TGCAGTGCTAGTCAGGGGGTAAGCCAGCCCCAGCATTTT
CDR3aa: CSASQGVSQPQHF

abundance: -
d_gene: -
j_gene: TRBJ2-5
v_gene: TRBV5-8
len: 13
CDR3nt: TGTGCCAGCAGCTTGGCTCAGGAAGAGACCCAGTACTTC
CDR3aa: CASSLAQEETQYF

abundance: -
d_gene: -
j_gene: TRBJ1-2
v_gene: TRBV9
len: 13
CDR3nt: TGTGCCAGCAGCCGAACTTCTGACGGAGCCTACACCTTC
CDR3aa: CASSRTSDGAYTF

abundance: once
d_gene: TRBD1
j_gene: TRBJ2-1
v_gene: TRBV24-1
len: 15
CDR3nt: TGTGCCACCAGTGACGCTAGGACAGGGAACAATGAGCAGTTCTTC
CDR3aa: CATSDARTGNNEQFF

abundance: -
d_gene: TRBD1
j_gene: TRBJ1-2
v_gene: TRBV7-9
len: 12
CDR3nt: TGTGCCAGCAGTACAGGGGTAGATGGCTACACCTTC
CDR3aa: CASSTGVDGYTF

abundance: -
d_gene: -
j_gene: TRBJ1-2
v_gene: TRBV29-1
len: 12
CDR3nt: TGCAGCGTTGGTTATAGTACATATGGCTACACCTTC
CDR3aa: CSVGYSTYGYTF

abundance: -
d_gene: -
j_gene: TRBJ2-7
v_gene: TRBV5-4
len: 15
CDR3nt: TGTGCCAGCAGCCCGACGACAGAGATCTCCTACGAGCAGTACTTC
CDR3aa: CASSPTTEISYEQYF

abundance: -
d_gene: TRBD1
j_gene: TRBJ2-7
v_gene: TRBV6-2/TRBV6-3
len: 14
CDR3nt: TGTGCCAGCAGGCCGGGACAGGGAACCTACGAGCAGTACTTC
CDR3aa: CASRPGQGTYEQYF

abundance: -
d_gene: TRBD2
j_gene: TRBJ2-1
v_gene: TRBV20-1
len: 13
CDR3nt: TGCAGTGCTAGACTAGCGGGGGTGTTTGGGCAGTTCTTC
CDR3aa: CSARLAGVFGQFF

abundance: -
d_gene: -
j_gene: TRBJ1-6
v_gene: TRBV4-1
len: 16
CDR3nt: TGCGCCAGCAGCCAAGATCGGCCCTTCCCTACATCACCCCTCCACTTT
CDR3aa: CASSQDRPFPTSPLHF

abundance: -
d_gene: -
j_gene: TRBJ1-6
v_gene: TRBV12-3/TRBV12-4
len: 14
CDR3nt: TGTGCCAGCAGTTTACGGGGGGAAAATTCACCCCTCCACTTT
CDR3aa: CASSLRGENSPLHF

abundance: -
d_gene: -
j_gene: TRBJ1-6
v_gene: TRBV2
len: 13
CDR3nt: TGTGCCAGCAGTACTGGGGGTGCGTCACCCCTCCACTTT
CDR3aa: CASSTGGASPLHF

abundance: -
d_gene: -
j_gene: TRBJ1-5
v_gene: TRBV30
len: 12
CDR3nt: TGTGCCTGGAGTGGGCCAGGCCAGCCCCAGCATTTT
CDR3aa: CAWSGPGQPQHF

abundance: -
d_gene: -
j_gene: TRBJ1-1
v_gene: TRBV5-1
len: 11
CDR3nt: TGCGCCAGCATCGAAGGGACTGAAGCTTTCTTT
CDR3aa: CASIEGTEAFF

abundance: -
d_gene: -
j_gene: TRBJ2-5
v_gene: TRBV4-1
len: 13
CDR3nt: TGCGCCAGCAGCCAAGATCCGCGGGAGACCCAGTACTTC
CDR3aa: CASSQDPRETQYF

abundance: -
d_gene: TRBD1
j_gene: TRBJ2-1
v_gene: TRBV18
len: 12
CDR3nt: TGTGCCAGCTCACCTATCCGGGGACAGGCCGTCTTC
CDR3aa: CASSPIRGQAVF

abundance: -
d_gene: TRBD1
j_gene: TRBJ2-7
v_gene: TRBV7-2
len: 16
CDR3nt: TGTGCCAGCAGCGGACAGGGGGCATTTTTCCCCTACGAGCAGTACTTC
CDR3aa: CASSGQGAFFPYEQYF

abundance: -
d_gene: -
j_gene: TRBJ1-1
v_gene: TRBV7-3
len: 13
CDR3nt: TGTGCCAGCAGCTTAGTGCGGGAGTCGGATGCTTTCTTT
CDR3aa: CASSLVRESDAFF